This is a list of T cell receptor beta chains from one sample in a study of T-cell memory formation after mild COVID-19. TCRdb re-derived calls from the 5' RACE reads in MiXCR, one entry per CDR3 protein. The sample includes approximately 210,000 distinct CDR3 sequences, roughly a tenth seen only once; the top ten take around 3.3%. Sequenced input: PBMCs or a T cell subset sorted from them (not recorded which). The source of these receptors is a man younger than 35 who had mild COVID-19 (a few samples of this study predate the infection). Cell type and time point are not known. CDR3s include the opening cysteine and the closing phenylalanine or tryptophan. The D gene is left open where the match is weak. Only part of the rows carry a size: once, few, many, or a class if the clone is expanded.

>.|TRBV4-1|.|TRBJ1-6
CASSHPPRRDIYNSPLHF
TGCGCCAGCAGCCACCCGCCTCGCCGGGATATATATAATTCACCCCTCCACTTT
>.|TRBV11-2|.|TRBJ2-5
CASSFAAGVGETQYF
TGTGCCAGCAGCTTCGCAGCCGGGGTTGGTGAGACCCAGTACTTC
>few|TRBV6-5|.|TRBJ1-2
CASSYSPLSGYTF
TGTGCCAGCAGTTACTCGCCCCTTTCCGGCTACACCTTC
>.|TRBV6-2/TRBV6-3|.|TRBJ1-1
CASSPTRREAFF
TGTGCCAGCAGTCCGACCCGGCGGGAAGCTTTCTTT
>few|TRBV7-9|TRBD1|TRBJ2-2
CASSFPSGGSNTGELFF
TGTGCCAGCAGCTTCCCGTCAGGGGGATCAAACACCGGGGAGCTGTTTTTT
>few|TRBV29-1|.|TRBJ2-2
CSVRQSGTGELFF
TGCAGCGTTAGACAGAGCGGTACCGGGGAGCTGTTTTTT
>.|TRBV20-1|.|TRBJ2-7
CSAPKGPRASEQYF
TGCAGTGCTCCGAAGGGACCCAGGGCGAGCGAGCAGTACTTC
>.|TRBV4-1|.|TRBJ2-7
CASSPGRGVTVSYEQYF
TGCGCCAGCAGCCCTGGGAGAGGGGTGACGGTATCCTACGAGCAGTACTTC
>few|TRBV19|TRBD1|TRBJ1-4
CASSIFRDSRRNEKLFF
TGTGCCAGTAGTATCTTTCGGGACAGCCGGAGAAATGAAAAACTGTTTTTT
>.|TRBV11-2|TRBD2|TRBJ2-5
CASRQLAGSQETQYF
TGTGCCAGCAGACAACTAGCGGGGAGCCAAGAGACCCAGTACTTC
>few|TRBV4-1|TRBD1|TRBJ1-5
CASSRGQGVGQPQHF
TGCGCCAGCAGCCGCGGACAGGGGGTAGGTCAGCCCCAGCATTTT
>few|TRBV3-1|.|TRBJ2-1
CASSQPPEVEEQFF
TGTGCCAGCAGCCAACCCCCTGAGGTGGAGGAGCAGTTCTTC
>.|TRBV7-2|.|TRBJ2-6
CASSYSGFGANVLTF
TGTGCCAGCAGTTATTCAGGGTTCGGGGCCAACGTCCTGACTTTC
>.|TRBV20-1|.|TRBJ2-1
CSATGTTLHNEQFF
TGCAGTGCGACGGGAACCACCTTACACAATGAGCAGTTCTTC
>.|TRBV20-1|TRBD1|TRBJ1-2
CSAPPNNRGGYGYTF
TGCAGTGCCCCGCCCAATAACAGGGGAGGCTATGGCTACACCTTC
>many|TRBV7-9|.|TRBJ2-5
CASSTYQETQYF
TGTGCCAGCAGCACGTACCAAGAGACCCAGTACTTC
>few|TRBV7-9|.|TRBJ2-5
CASSTRAVETQYF
TGTGCCAGCAGCACCAGGGCAGTAGAGACCCAGTACTTC
>many|TRBV3-1|.|TRBJ2-6
CASSQGGANVLTF
TGTGCCAGCAGCCAAGGTGGGGCCAACGTCCTGACTTTC
>few|TRBV25-1|.|TRBJ2-7
CASSVGRDVAYEQYF
TGTGCCAGCAGTGTGGGCAGGGATGTCGCCTACGAGCAGTACTTC
>.|TRBV7-8|.|TRBJ2-3
CASSLDQPRPGDTQYF
TGTGCCAGCAGCTTAGATCAGCCTCGCCCCGGAGATACGCAGTATTTT